This T cell receptor (beta chain) was sequenced for a study of T-cell reconstitution after alpha-beta-depleted transplantation in children. For TCRbeta, the library was prepared with unique molecular identifiers. TCRdb fed the PCR reads into MiXCR, producing one record per CDR3 protein. Among about 690,000 distinct CDR3 sequences listed, around a sixth were seen once. Source: PBMCs from the stem cell graft donor, taken from the stem cell graft. The TCR comes from a human donor who donated a stem cell graft to a child with acute myeloid leukemia.

The CDR3 nucleotides read TGTGCCACCAGCAGGAGGGACAGGGGACTCGATACGCAGTATTTT. Protein: CATSRRDRGLDTQYF. This chain connects TRBV15 to TRBJ2-3; TRBD1 matches 10 bases. The V gene end was trimmed by 3 bases and the J gene end by 6 bases; junction bases not matched to a gene: 6. CDR3 length: 15 amino acids. Germline V gives CDR1 LNHNV, CDR2 YYDKDF (reference sequence). Full variable domain (remainder filled in from reference TRBV15 and TRBJ2-3): DAMVIQNPRYQVTQFGKPVTLSCSQTLNHNVMYWYQQKSSQAPKLLFHYYDKDFNNEADTPDNFQSRRPNTSFCFLDIRSPGLGDTAMYLCATSRRDRGLDTQYFGPGTRLTVL.